The entry below gives a single T cell receptor (beta chain) sequence along with its context. The antigen is not known. The source of the sample is a study of regulatory T cells. The primer mix had 52 TRBV and 13 TRBJ primers. Generated by immunoSEQ multiplex PCR, the TCRdb table keeps only in-frame clones and is missing some. This table holds approximately 4,000 clones, around 90% found once. Patients aged 2 to 39 years had fewer naive and more memory CD4+ and CD8+ T cells. Study results and caveats: CD3G-deficient patients' regulatory T cells showed reduced Shannon diversity versus autologous conventional CD4+ and control regulatory cells. Patient repertoires had restricted TRB V-J pairs and skewed V and J usage, most in Tregs.

Germline values: CDR1 MDHEN, CDR2 SYDVKM. This CDR3 has 14 residues. Trimming took off 4 bases at V and 3 bases at J, with 13 bases between the two ends. This chain uses TRBV28 with TRBJ2-7; weak D call: TRBD2 (5 bases). The sequenced material came from CD4+ Tregs sorted from blood. The sequence came from a child aged 2-15 years with CD3G deficiency. CDR3 loop: CASSSVGLIYEQYF. Written as DNA, the CDR3 is TGTGCCAGCAGTTCCGTCGGACTTATCTACGAGCAGTACTTC.